This T cell receptor (beta chain) derives from a study of blood T cell repertoires in COVID-19. In its sample, this clone was seen once. Original processing notes: The authors estimated nucleated cell counts from reference gene primer amplification. Repertoires were generated with immunoSEQ multiplex PCR, while TCRdb's copy carries only in-frame clones and drops some. The DNA was the basis for D and trimming; V, J and clone size are from that table. The sample holds about 270,000 clones; approximately 80% are singletons and the top ten take 2.5% to 3%. The sample was peripheral blood. The source is a woman aged 60 to 75 with active or convalescent COVID-19.

CDR3: CASSLTDRGSYGYTF. The CDR3 nucleotides are TGTGCCAGCAGCTTAACGGACAGGGGGTCATATGGCTACACCTTC. The chain combines TRBV7-8 with TRBJ1-2, with 10 bases lining up with TRBD1. Germline V gene data show CDR1 as SGHVS and CDR2 as FQNEAQ. V shed 2 bases and J 5 bases; nucleotides not matched to a gene: 5. There are 15 residues in the CDR3.